These T cell receptor beta chains were read from a single sample in a study of blood T cell repertoires in COVID-19. Assay: immunoSEQ multiplex PCR; the TCRdb copy retains only in-frame clones and omits some. The sample yields 90,000 to 150,000 clones, 60% to 85% seen once. Sample: peripheral blood. These receptors originate from a man in his 70s with acute or convalescent COVID-19. CDR3s include the opening cysteine and the closing phenylalanine or tryptophan. The order of the fields is clone size, J gene, D gene, V gene, CDR3 protein, CDR3 DNA. D genes are given only for firm matches. Clone size is stated in some rows and not others, as once, few, many or a class when expanded.

abundance: once
j_gene: TRBJ1-1
d_gene: .
v_gene: TRBV5-1
CDR3aa: CASSLAAENTEAFF
CDR3nt: TGCGCCAGCAGCTTGGCGGCGGAGAACACTGAAGCTTTCTTT

abundance: .
j_gene: TRBJ2-1
d_gene: TRBD2
v_gene: TRBV19
CDR3aa: CASSPPPGLAGAYNEQFF
CDR3nt: TGTGCCAGTAGTCCCCCCCCCGGACTAGCGGGAGCCTACAATGAGCAGTTCTTC

abundance: .
j_gene: TRBJ1-6
d_gene: .
v_gene: TRBV30
CDR3aa: CAWTMSLKAGVSSPLHF
CDR3nt: TGTGCCTGGACCATGTCCCTAAAAGCAGGTGTAAGTTCACCCCTCCACTTT

abundance: .
j_gene: TRBJ2-1
d_gene: .
v_gene: TRBV14
CDR3aa: CASSQGGTAYNEQFF
CDR3nt: TGTGCCAGCAGCCAAGGAGGCACCGCTTACAATGAGCAGTTCTTC

abundance: .
j_gene: TRBJ2-1
d_gene: .
v_gene: TRBV28
CDR3aa: CASSLNGRRAEQFF
CDR3nt: TGTGCCAGCAGTTTGAACGGACGGCGGGCGGAGCAGTTCTTC

abundance: few
j_gene: TRBJ2-7
d_gene: .
v_gene: TRBV13
CDR3aa: CASSLGRLVYEQYF
CDR3nt: TGTGCCAGCAGCTTAGGCCGACTAGTCTACGAGCAGTACTTC

abundance: few
j_gene: TRBJ2-2
d_gene: TRBD2
v_gene: TRBV2
CDR3aa: CASSARLAGTAGELFF
CDR3nt: TGTGCCAGCAGTGCTCGACTAGCGGGGACCGCCGGGGAGCTGTTTTTT

abundance: .
j_gene: TRBJ1-2
d_gene: .
v_gene: TRBV28
CDR3aa: CASSLARTVYGYTF
CDR3nt: TGTGCCAGCAGTTTGGCCCGGACAGTCTATGGCTACACCTTC

abundance: .
j_gene: TRBJ2-1
d_gene: TRBD2
v_gene: TRBV20-1
CDR3aa: CSASPLAGHYNEQFF
CDR3nt: TGCAGTGCCAGTCCTCTAGCGGGACACTACAATGAGCAGTTCTTC

abundance: .
j_gene: TRBJ1-5
d_gene: TRBD1
v_gene: TRBV27
CDR3aa: CASGQGANNQPQHF
CDR3nt: TGTGCCAGCGGGCAGGGGGCTAACAATCAGCCCCAGCATTTT

abundance: .
j_gene: TRBJ2-1
d_gene: .
v_gene: TRBV11-1
CDR3aa: CASSTRQNNEQFF
CDR3nt: TGTGCCAGCAGCACTCGACAGAACAATGAGCAGTTCTTC

abundance: .
j_gene: TRBJ1-1
d_gene: .
v_gene: TRBV27
CDR3aa: CASSPKRDTEAFF
CDR3nt: TGTGCCAGCAGTCCGAAGAGGGACACTGAAGCTTTCTTT

abundance: few
j_gene: TRBJ2-3
d_gene: .
v_gene: TRBV3-1/TRBV3-2
CDR3aa: CASSREIGVSAQYF
CDR3nt: TGTGCCAGCAGCCGCGAGATCGGGGTCTCTGCGCAGTATTTT

abundance: .
j_gene: TRBJ2-3
d_gene: TRBD2
v_gene: TRBV19
CDR3aa: CASTTGLAGPSADTQYF
CDR3nt: TGTGCCAGTACCACGGGACTAGCGGGGCCCAGCGCAGATACGCAGTATTTT

abundance: .
j_gene: TRBJ1-2
d_gene: .
v_gene: TRBV3-1/TRBV3-2
CDR3aa: CASSQSVFLPGGYTF
CDR3nt: TGTGCCAGCAGCCAATCGGTTTTTCTCCCAGGGGGCTACACCTTC

abundance: .
j_gene: TRBJ2-1
d_gene: TRBD2
v_gene: TRBV2
CDR3aa: CASSDVSGGGNEQFF
CDR3nt: TGTGCCAGCAGTGATGTTAGCGGGGGGGGCAATGAGCAGTTCTTC

abundance: .
j_gene: TRBJ2-7
d_gene: .
v_gene: TRBV11-2
CDR3aa: CASSLESSGEQYF
CDR3nt: TGTGCCAGCAGCTTAGAATCTAGTGGCGAGCAGTACTTC

abundance: few
j_gene: TRBJ2-2
d_gene: .
v_gene: TRBV6-5
CDR3aa: CASSYSRDMGELFF
CDR3nt: TGTGCCAGCAGTTACTCCAGGGATATGGGGGAGCTGTTTTTT

abundance: .
j_gene: TRBJ2-1
d_gene: .
v_gene: TRBV7-2
CDR3aa: CASSWGINNEQFF
CDR3nt: TGTGCCAGCAGCTGGGGCATCAATAATGAGCAGTTCTTC

abundance: .
j_gene: TRBJ2-5
d_gene: TRBD1
v_gene: TRBV5-5
CDR3aa: CASSFWDRGQETQYF
CDR3nt: TGTGCCAGCAGCTTTTGGGACAGGGGCCAAGAGACCCAGTACTTC

abundance: .
j_gene: TRBJ1-2
d_gene: .
v_gene: TRBV5-1
CDR3aa: CASTGENYGYTF
CDR3nt: TGCGCCAGCACCGGGGAGAACTATGGCTACACCTTC

abundance: .
j_gene: TRBJ2-3
d_gene: .
v_gene: TRBV19
CDR3aa: CASRTDSSTDTQYF
CDR3nt: TGTGCCAGTAGGACGGACAGTAGCACAGATACGCAGTATTTT

abundance: few
j_gene: TRBJ1-6
d_gene: .
v_gene: TRBV7-9
CDR3aa: CASSLQVSNSPLHF
CDR3nt: TGTGCCAGCAGCTTACAGGTTTCTAATTCACCCCTCCACTTT

abundance: .
j_gene: TRBJ2-2
d_gene: TRBD2
v_gene: TRBV4-2
CDR3aa: CASSQRLAGRSNTGELFF
CDR3nt: TGTGCCAGCAGCCAGCGACTAGCGGGCCGTTCGAACACCGGGGAGCTGTTTTTT

abundance: .
j_gene: TRBJ2-1
d_gene: TRBD2
v_gene: TRBV24-1
CDR3aa: CATSDGTSKYNEQFF
CDR3nt: TGTGCCACCAGTGATGGGACTAGCAAGTACAATGAGCAGTTCTTC

abundance: .
j_gene: TRBJ1-5
d_gene: .
v_gene: TRBV3-1/TRBV3-2
CDR3aa: CASSPSGGPNQPQHF
CDR3nt: TGTGCCAGCAGCCCTTCGGGGGGGCCAAATCAGCCCCAGCATTTT

abundance: .
j_gene: TRBJ1-1
d_gene: .
v_gene: TRBV29-1
CDR3aa: CSVEGVGTNTEAFF
CDR3nt: TGCAGCGTTGAGGGAGTAGGCACTAACACTGAAGCTTTCTTT

abundance: .
j_gene: TRBJ2-7
d_gene: TRBD1
v_gene: TRBV29-1
CDR3aa: CSGGTDLPDEQYF
CDR3nt: TGCAGCGGGGGGACAGACTTACCAGACGAGCAGTACTTC

abundance: few
j_gene: TRBJ2-7
d_gene: TRBD1
v_gene: TRBV19
CDR3aa: CASSLNTGGEQYF
CDR3nt: TGTGCCAGTAGTCTAAACACAGGGGGCGAGCAGTACTTC

abundance: .
j_gene: TRBJ1-6
d_gene: .
v_gene: TRBV7-2
CDR3aa: CASSPFPISRQNSPLHF
CDR3nt: TGTGCCAGCAGCCCCTTCCCCATCAGTCGACAGAATTCACCCCTCCACTTT

abundance: .
j_gene: TRBJ1-3
d_gene: .
v_gene: TRBV6-5
CDR3aa: CASSYGDSRSGNTIYF
CDR3nt: TGTGCCAGCAGTTACGGGGACTCCCGCTCTGGAAACACCATATATTTT

abundance: .
j_gene: TRBJ2-5
d_gene: TRBD1
v_gene: TRBV19
CDR3aa: CASSQTGDTKTQYF
CDR3nt: TGTGCCAGTAGTCAGACAGGGGATACGAAGACCCAGTACTTC

abundance: .
j_gene: TRBJ1-4
d_gene: .
v_gene: TRBV25-1
CDR3aa: CASSESGRGNEKLFF
CDR3nt: TGTGCCAGCAGTGAATCGGGCAGGGGTAATGAAAAACTGTTTTTT

abundance: .
j_gene: TRBJ2-5
d_gene: .
v_gene: TRBV2
CDR3aa: CASTQEGTQYF
CDR3nt: TGTGCCAGCACCCAGGAGGGGACCCAGTACTTC

abundance: .
j_gene: TRBJ2-5
d_gene: TRBD1
v_gene: TRBV6-5
CDR3aa: CASSRTGGETQYF
CDR3nt: TGTGCCAGCAGTCGTACAGGGGGCGAGACCCAGTACTTC

abundance: .
j_gene: TRBJ2-2
d_gene: .
v_gene: TRBV3-1/TRBV3-2
CDR3aa: CASSGRLGGGELFF
CDR3nt: TGTGCCAGCAGCGGCAGACTAGGCGGAGGGGAGCTGTTTTTT

abundance: .
j_gene: TRBJ2-7
d_gene: TRBD1
v_gene: TRBV6-2/TRBV6-3
CDR3aa: CASSYSIWTGGYEQYF
CDR3nt: TGTGCCAGCAGTTACTCAATCTGGACAGGTGGATACGAGCAGTACTTC

abundance: .
j_gene: TRBJ1-6
d_gene: .
v_gene: TRBV28
CDR3aa: CASSLSRGFNSPLHF
CDR3nt: TGTGCCAGCAGTTTATCCAGGGGCTTTAATTCACCCCTCCACTTT

abundance: once
j_gene: TRBJ1-3
d_gene: TRBD1
v_gene: TRBV6-5
CDR3aa: CASSPRGLGNTIYF
CDR3nt: TGTGCCAGCAGTCCCAGGGGGCTCGGAAACACCATATATTTT

abundance: .
j_gene: TRBJ2-2
d_gene: .
v_gene: TRBV3-1/TRBV3-2
CDR3aa: CASSQEVGGTGELFF
CDR3nt: TGTGCCAGCAGCCAAGAAGTGGGGGGCACCGGGGAGCTGTTTTTT

abundance: few
j_gene: TRBJ1-5
d_gene: .
v_gene: TRBV6-6
CDR3aa: CASSLQGPGNQPQHF
CDR3nt: TGTGCCAGCAGTTTACAGGGACCGGGCAATCAGCCCCAGCATTTT

abundance: .
j_gene: TRBJ2-7
d_gene: TRBD1
v_gene: TRBV18
CDR3aa: CASSPRSGQGAEQYF
CDR3nt: TGTGCCAGCTCACCCCGATCGGGACAGGGGGCCGAGCAGTACTTC

abundance: .
j_gene: TRBJ1-5
d_gene: TRBD1
v_gene: TRBV15
CDR3aa: CATSRDRGEGNQPQHF
CDR3nt: TGTGCCACCAGCAGGGACAGGGGAGAGGGCAATCAGCCCCAGCATTTT

abundance: .
j_gene: TRBJ2-7
d_gene: .
v_gene: TRBV7-2
CDR3aa: CASSLGPGQEYF
CDR3nt: TGTGCCAGCAGCTTAGGCCCCGGTCAGGAGTACTTC

abundance: .
j_gene: TRBJ2-3
d_gene: TRBD1
v_gene: TRBV7-2
CDR3aa: CASSPRGTGGPDTQYF
CDR3nt: TGTGCCAGCAGCCCCCGTGGGACAGGGGGCCCAGATACGCAGTATTTT

abundance: .
j_gene: TRBJ1-2
d_gene: TRBD1
v_gene: TRBV7-3
CDR3aa: CASSHRTGVVSYGYTF
CDR3nt: TGTGCCAGCAGCCACCGGACAGGGGTGGTGAGCTATGGCTACACCTTC

abundance: .
j_gene: TRBJ1-5
d_gene: .
v_gene: TRBV24-1
CDR3aa: CATSDTGGPLNSNQPQHF
CDR3nt: TGTGCCACCAGTGACACAGGCGGCCCTCTAAATAGCAATCAGCCCCAGCATTTT

abundance: .
j_gene: TRBJ1-1
d_gene: .
v_gene: TRBV7-2
CDR3aa: CATTQGMNTEAFF
CDR3nt: TGTGCCACTACCCAGGGGATGAACACTGAAGCTTTCTTT

abundance: .
j_gene: TRBJ1-5
d_gene: .
v_gene: TRBV21-1
CDR3aa: CASTNTHIIQPQHF
CDR3nt: TGTGCCAGCACCAATACACATATCATTCAGCCCCAGCATTTT

abundance: .
j_gene: TRBJ1-5
d_gene: TRBD1
v_gene: TRBV29-1
CDR3aa: CSVGTGPSNQPQHF
CDR3nt: TGCAGCGTGGGGACAGGGCCGAGCAATCAGCCCCAGCATTTT